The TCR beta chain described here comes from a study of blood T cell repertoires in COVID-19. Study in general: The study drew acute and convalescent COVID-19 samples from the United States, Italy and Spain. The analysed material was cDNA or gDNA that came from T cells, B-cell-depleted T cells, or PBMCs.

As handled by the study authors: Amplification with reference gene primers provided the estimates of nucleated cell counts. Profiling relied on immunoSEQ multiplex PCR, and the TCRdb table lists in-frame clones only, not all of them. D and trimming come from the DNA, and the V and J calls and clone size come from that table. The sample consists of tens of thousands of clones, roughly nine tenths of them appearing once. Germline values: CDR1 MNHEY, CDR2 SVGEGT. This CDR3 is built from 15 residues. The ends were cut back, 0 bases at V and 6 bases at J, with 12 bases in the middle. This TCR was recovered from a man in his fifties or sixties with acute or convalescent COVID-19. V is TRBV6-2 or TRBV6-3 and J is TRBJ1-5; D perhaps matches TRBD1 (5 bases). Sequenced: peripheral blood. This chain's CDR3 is CASSYSGRVTQPQHF. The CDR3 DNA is TGTGCCAGCAGTTACTCAGGCAGGGTTACTCAGCCCCAGCATTTT.